The 32 T cell receptor beta chains below come from one sample, sequenced in a study of blood T cell repertoires in COVID-19. Repertoires were generated with immunoSEQ multiplex PCR, while TCRdb's copy carries only in-frame clones and drops some. Seen here are tens of thousands of clones, just under 85% observed once, and the top ten hold 5% to 6.5%. The sequencing input was peripheral blood. All receptors derive from a man between 45 and 60 years old with active COVID-19.

V and J are TRBV6-5 and TRBJ2-3; TRBD2 agrees at 8 bases. V was clipped by 5 bases and J by 4 bases; unmatched bases: 5. Germline CDR1 and CDR2: MNHEY and SVGAGI. The CDR3 sequence is 14 residues long. The CDR3 loop is CASSTGLVADTQYF. CDR3 DNA sequence: TGTGCCAGCAGTACGGGACTAGTGGCAGATACGCAGTATTTT.

The chain is built from TRBV7-9 and TRBJ2-7; TRBD1 is a possible D gene (6 bases). Trimming removed 5 bases from V and 3 bases from J, with 11 bases in between. Looked up from germline, CDR1 is SEHNR and CDR2 is FQNEAQ (reference sequence). The CDR3 runs 13 residues. For the CDR3, the DNA is TGTGCCAGCAGCCACCGGGACAACTACGAGCAGTACTTC. It specifies CASSHRDNYEQYF.

The chain recombines TRBV2 with TRBJ2-1, with 9 bases identical to TRBD1. The CDR3 is made up of 10 amino acids. CDR1 and CDR2 from the germline V gene are SNHLY and FYNNEI. Unmatched junction bases numbered 1, after V lost 8 bases and J lost 11 bases. The CDR3 DNA reads TGTGCCAGCGGACAGGGGAAGCAGTTCTTC. Translated: CASGQGKQFF.

The chain is built from TRBV12-3 or TRBV12-4 and TRBJ2-7; no clear D. CDR3 length: 12 amino acids. The V end was cut by 7 bases, the J end by 1 base, with 8 bases between. The CDR3 region is CASTYNSYEQYF. The CDR3 bases are TGTGCCAGCACTTATAATTCCTACGAGCAGTACTTC.

The rearrangement uses TRBV28 and TRBJ1-2; 9 bases fit TRBD1. The CDR3 length is 18 residues. Trimming removed 3 bases from V and 3 bases from J; junction bases left unmatched: 14. Germline CDR1 is MDHEN and CDR2 is SYDVKM. CDR3 sequence: CASSFLGTGSAIDYGYTF. The CDR3 nucleotides read TGTGCCAGCAGTTTCCTCGGGACAGGGTCTGCGATAGACTATGGCTACACCTTC.

V is TRBV19 and J is TRBJ2-1; 11 bases align to TRBD2. Germline CDR1 LNHDA, CDR2 SQIVND (reference sequence). This CDR3 has 17 residues. J was trimmed by 5 bases and V by 1 base; bases with no gene match: 7. CDR3 sequence: CASSIAPRLAGHNEQFF. The CDR3 nucleotides are TGTGCCAGTAGTATAGCCCCAAGACTAGCGGGGCACAATGAGCAGTTCTTC.

This chain connects TRBV7-2 to TRBJ2-5, with 15 bases that match TRBD2. This CDR3 has 18 residues. Germline CDR1 is SGHTA and CDR2 is FQGNSA. Trimming took 4 bases from V and 5 from J; bases not matched to a gene: 11. The CDR3 region is CASSSGLAGGPFLETQYF. The CDR3 DNA reads as TGTGCCAGCAGCTCCGGACTAGCGGGGGGGCCATTTCTTGAGACCCAGTACTTC.

The chain has TRBV28 and TRBJ1-5; D remains ambiguous. V was clipped by 3 bases and J by 6 bases, with 3 bases between them. Germline V CDR1 and CDR2: MDHEN, SYDVKM. This CDR3 is 11 amino acids long. This chain's CDR3 is CASSFSQPQHF. DNA for the CDR3: TGTGCCAGCAGTTTCAGTCAGCCCCAGCATTTT.

V and J are TRBV6-4 and TRBJ2-5; 8 bases are shared with TRBD2. There are 14 residues in the CDR3. V dropped 5 bases and J dropped 5; count of bases not matched to a gene: 7. The germline V gene encodes CDR1 MRHNA and CDR2 SNTAGT. The CDR3 DNA sequence: TGTGCCAGCAGTTACGGGAGGGCAGGGGAGACCCAGTACTTC. The encoded protein is CASSYGRAGETQYF.

The rearrangement joins TRBV11-3 to TRBJ2-7; TRBD2 agrees at 7 bases. V shed 5 bases and J 6 bases; nucleotides not matched to a gene: 13. Per germline, CDR1 SGHNT and CDR2 YENEEA. The CDR3 loop spans 15 amino acids. The CDR3 bases are TGTGCCAGCAGCCAAGGTCGGAGGGAGGGCTCCGAGCAGTACTTC. Translated, it gives CASSQGRREGSEQYF.

In its sample, this clone was seen once. The rearrangement uses TRBV7-2 and TRBJ1-1; D call uncertain. Trimming stripped 4 bases from V and 6 bases from J, with 18 bases between. Germline lookup yields CDR1 SGHTA and CDR2 FQGNSA. The CDR3 has 15 residues. The CDR3 bases are TGTGCCAGCAGCTCGCCGGACGGTGGAGGCGCTGAAGCTTTCTTT. It is translated as CASSSPDGGGAEAFF.

The chain employs TRBV5-4 and TRBJ2-7; 16 bases match TRBD2. Trimming took 5 bases from V and 6 from J; bases not matched to a gene: 8. The CDR3 runs to 16 residues. Looked up from germline, CDR1 is SGHNT and CDR2 is YYREEE (reference sequence). CDR3 in DNA: TGTGCCAGCAGTACCGGGACTAGCGGGGGGGCCGCCGAGCAGTACTTC. Its protein product is CASSTGTSGGAAEQYF. The variable domain in full, completed from reference TRBV5-4 and TRBJ2-7, reads ETGVTQSPTHLIKTRGQQVTLRCSSQSGHNTVSWYQQALGQGPQFIFQYYREEENGRGNFPPRFSGLQFPNYSSELNVNALELDDSALYLCASSTGTSGGAAEQYFGPGTRLTVT.

This clone has just a few counts. The CDR3 DNA sequence: TGTGCCAGCACCTACGAAGCGGGGGCGCATGGCTACACCTTC. Encoded protein: CASTYEAGAHGYTF. This rearrangement joins TRBV28 to TRBJ1-2, with D perhaps TRBD1 (6 bases). CDR3 size: 14 residues. The germline V and J ends were trimmed by 7 bases and 6 bases, with 18 bases remaining between them. CDR1 is MDHEN, CDR2 SYDVKM, per germline.

The chain is built from TRBV2 and TRBJ2-7; 9 bases align to TRBD2. The junction had 10 bases not matched to a gene; V was cut back by 3 bases and J by 7 bases. The CDR3 contains 15 residues. Germline assignment: CDR1 SNHLY and CDR2 FYNNEI. The CDR3 is CASSDPGLADGEQYF. CDR3 bases: TGTGCCAGCAGTGACCCGGGACTAGCCGACGGGGAGCAGTACTTC.

This chain uses TRBV7-2 with TRBJ2-7, with a possible D match to TRBD2 (6 bases). This CDR3 is built from 14 residues. Germline CDR1 and CDR2: SGHTA and FQGNSA. V gave up 3 bases and J gave up 2 bases, with 11 bases separating them. The CDR3 loop is CASSFGTGAYEQYF. CDR3 in DNA: TGTGCCAGCAGCTTTGGGACGGGAGCCTACGAGCAGTACTTC.

This chain joins TRBV4-3 and TRBJ1-2, with D possibly TRBD1 on 6 matching bases. V was cut by 0 bases and J by 4 bases, with 18 bases left in between. Germline CDR1 and CDR2: LGHNA and YSLEER. The CDR3 length is 17 residues. DNA for the CDR3: TGCGCCAGCAGCCAAGAAGCAGGGCAGGGGTTGGGCTATGGCTACACCTTC. This sequence encodes CASSQEAGQGLGYGYTF.

This chain links TRBV18 with TRBJ1-1; D not certain. Trimming shortened V by 2 bases and J by 1 base, and 5 bases separated the two germline ends. The CDR3 runs to 13 residues. CDR1 KGHSH and CDR2 LQKENI come from the germline V gene. The CDR3 bases are TGTGCCAGCTCACCAATAGAGAACACTGAAGCTTTCTTT. Residues: CASSPIENTEAFF.

The chain is built from TRBV7-3 and TRBJ2-1; 11 positions agree with TRBD2. CDR3 size: 15 residues. The germline CDR1 and CDR2 sequences are SGHTA and FQGTGA. V shed 5 bases, J shed 7 bases, and the junction held 7 bases outside the gene matches. CDR3: CASSITLAGGNEQFF. The CDR3 DNA is TGTGCCAGCAGCATCACCTTAGCGGGAGGGAATGAGCAGTTCTTC.

The chain uses TRBV5-5 and TRBJ2-6, with no clear D. The CDR3 sequence is 15 residues long. CDR1 and CDR2 from the germline V gene are SGHKS and YYEKEE (reference sequence). Trimming left V 4 bases short and J 4 bases short, with 12 bases between. CDR3 nucleotides: TGTGCCAGCAGCCCGCTTCTTCAGGGGGCCAACGTCCTGACTTTC. Protein: CASSPLLQGANVLTF. Filled out from reference TRBV5-5 and TRBJ2-6, the complete variable domain reads DAGVTQSPTHLIKTRGQQVTLRCSPISGHKSVSWYQQVLGQGPQFIFQYYEKEERGRGNFPDRFSARQFPNYSSELNVNALLLGDSALYLCASSPLLQGANVLTFGAGSRLTVL.

V gene TRBV6-5 combines with J gene TRBJ2-7; TRBD2 matches at 13 bases. The J segment lost 1 base and the V segment lost 6 bases, leaving 3 bases of the junction unmatched. Germline CDR1 reads MNHEY; CDR2 reads SVGAGI. The CDR3 has 15 amino acids. As DNA, the CDR3 is TGTGCCAGCAGCCGGGGACTAGCGGGATCCTACGAGCAGTACTTC. Protein: CASSRGLAGSYEQYF.

The chain carries TRBV2 and TRBJ2-7; a possible D gene is TRBD2 (6 bases). This CDR3 region has 12 residues. V gave up 6 bases and J gave up 5 bases, with 11 bases separating them. CDR1 SNHLY and CDR2 FYNNEI come from the germline V gene. CDR3 DNA sequence: TGTGCCAGCAGGAGACTAGTCGACGAGCAGTACTTC. Its protein product is CASRRLVDEQYF.

CDR3 amino acids: CASSSQGAATNEKLFF. CDR3 nucleotide sequence: TGTGCCAGCTCATCCCAGGGGGCGGCAACTAATGAAAAACTGTTTTTT. The rearrangement links TRBV18 to TRBJ1-4, with 8 bases matching TRBD1. The J segment lost 0 bases and the V segment lost 5 bases, leaving 5 bases of the junction unmatched. The CDR3 covers 16 residues. Germline CDR1 KGHSH, CDR2 LQKENI.

V usage is TRBV16 and J usage is TRBJ1-5; D is ambiguous. V was trimmed by 4 bases and J by 2 bases, leaving 12 bases between them. The CDR3 is 15 residues long. Germline V lookup: CDR1 KGHSY, CDR2 FQNENV. Here the CDR3 DNA reads TGTGCCAGCAGCCTCCCGGGTAGTGGCAATCAGCCCCAGCATTTT. Encoded protein: CASSLPGSGNQPQHF.

This chain links TRBV2 with TRBJ1-1; tentative D call: TRBD1 (5 bases). The germline V gene has CDR1 SNHLY and CDR2 FYNNEI. The CDR3 is made up of 15 amino acids. V lost 3 bases and J lost 0, with 11 bases in between. CDR3 in amino acids: CASSEQGTMNTEAFF. The CDR3 region has the DNA TGTGCCAGCAGTGAGCAGGGAACGATGAACACTGAAGCTTTCTTT.

V is TRBV9 and J is TRBJ2-2, with D perhaps matching TRBD2 (7 bases). V was cut by 3 bases and J by 3 bases, with 9 bases left in between. Germline CDR1 reads SGDLS; CDR2 reads YYNGEE. This CDR3 has 14 residues. The CDR3 DNA reads as TGTGCCAGCAGCGAGGGGGGGTACACCGGGGAGCTGTTTTTT. It translates to CASSEGGYTGELFF.

V and J are TRBV6-1 and TRBJ2-5; D ambiguous. V was shortened by 3 bases and J by 4 bases, with 12 bases between the two germline ends. The CDR3 has 14 amino acids. Looked up from germline, CDR1 is MNHNS and CDR2 is SASEGT. The CDR3 reads CASSEGHLGETQYF. The CDR3 DNA reads as TGTGCCAGCAGTGAGGGCCACCTGGGAGAGACCCAGTACTTC.

The V and J genes are TRBV7-3 and TRBJ2-2, with a possible D match to TRBD1 (6 bases). The CDR3 spans 14 residues. CDR1 is SGHTA and CDR2 is FQGTGA in the germline V gene. Trimming cost V 5 bases and J 9 bases, with 16 bases left between them. The CDR3 sequence: CASSPRGTARELFF. In nucleotides, the CDR3 is TGTGCCAGCAGCCCTAGGGGGACCGCGCGGGAGCTGTTTTTT.

The rearrangement joins TRBV7-3 to TRBJ1-1; 8 positions agree with TRBD1. The CDR3 length is 19 residues. Trimming removed 5 bases from V and 0 bases from J; junction bases left unmatched: 17. Per germline, CDR1 SGHTA and CDR2 FQGTGA. CDR3 nucleotide sequence: TGTGCCAGCAGCCTGAAGACTCGGACAGGGTTAGGGGTGAACACTGAAGCTTTCTTT. Protein sequence: CASSLKTRTGLGVNTEAFF.

This chain joins TRBV9 and TRBJ2-6; TRBD1 agrees at 7 bases. With 2 bases clipped from V and 3 bases from J, the junction kept 2 bases outside the gene matches. Germline values: CDR1 SGDLS, CDR2 YYNGEE. This CDR3 region has 15 residues. CDR3 loop: CASSVTGVGANVLTF. In DNA form, the CDR3 reads TGTGCCAGCAGCGTTACAGGGGTTGGGGCCAACGTCCTGACTTTC.

This clone was counted a few times. The V call is TRBV12-3 or TRBV12-4, the J call TRBJ2-3; the D gene is possibly TRBD2 (5 bases). Trimming cost V 6 bases and J 8 bases, with 12 bases left between them. This CDR3 comprises 12 residues. The CDR3 sequence is CASRGTSSTQYF. The CDR3 DNA follows: TGTGCCAGCAGGGGAACTAGTTCTACGCAGTATTTT.

The J gene is TRBJ2-2, the V gene TRBV7-2; tentative D call: TRBD2 (6 bases). The CDR3 sequence is 16 residues long. Trimming stripped 1 base from V and 7 bases from J, with 16 bases between. Germline values: CDR1 SGHTA, CDR2 FQGNSA. In nucleotides, the CDR3 is TGTGCCAGCAGCTTAGTTGTGGGAGGCGTTGGCGGGGAGCTGTTTTTT. Protein: CASSLVVGGVGGELFF. The complete variable domain, with remaining parts taken from reference TRBV7-2 and TRBJ2-2, reads GAGVSQSPSNKVTEKGKDVELRCDPISGHTALYWYRQSLGQGLEFLIYFQGNSAPDKSGLPSDRFSAERTGGSVSTLTIQRTQQEDSAVYLCASSLVVGGVGGELFFGEGSRLTVL.

The V call is TRBV27, the J call TRBJ2-3; D perhaps matches TRBD2 (6 bases). V gave up 1 base and J gave up 0 bases, with 11 bases separating them. Germline CDR1 and CDR2: MNHEY and SMNVEV (reference sequence). There are 16 residues in the CDR3. The CDR3 spells CASSLWSGVSTDTQYF. CDR3 bases: TGTGCCAGCAGTTTATGGTCGGGAGTAAGCACAGATACGCAGTATTTT.